The sequence of this TCR beta chain was determined in a study of identical twins (TCRdb year 2016). Regarding the complete study: The study deep-sequenced TCR alpha and beta repertoires from monozygotic twins, unrelated adults of various ages and cord blood to test whether fetal clonotypes persist. To rule out contamination, replicate twin experiments were performed at different times with different library preparation protocols. The full study reports these points: Fewer insertions were carried by abundant cord blood beta clonotypes; a weaker similar trend was observed in young adult naive repertoires, while no such trend was observed in memory repertoires. The excess sharing between twins in beta out-of-frame sequences was weaker because fewer shared sequences reduced the signal-to-noise ratio. Compared with coincidental sharing between unrelated individuals, out-of-frame TCR alpha sequences shared between twins showed an excess of sequences with low generation probability. Invariant T cells such as MAIT and iNKT could partly confound zero-insertion analyses, although diverse VJ usage argued against such confounding for most clonotypes. In monozygotic twins, out-of-frame TCR alpha sharing was systematically underestimated by recombination models, although the models agreed with sharing between unrelated individuals. Because the same donors could not be followed over many years, the conclusions depended on cross-sectional statistical analysis.

The method was 5' RACE. Reads for this sample came from an Illumina HiSeq 2000. Template switching introduced a universal primer binding site; the final cDNA contained a unique molecular identifier, enabling accurate counting of TCR cDNA molecules. Specific primers in the conserved constant-segment region were used to synthesize first-strand cDNA for the TCR alpha and beta chains. To control for contamination, every cDNA library was double barcoded, receiving both a SMART-Mk sample barcode and Illumina barcodes. Two successive PCR steps introduced TruSeq adapter sequences along with Illumina sample barcodes. The Illumina HiSeq platform was used with custom primers to sequence TCR alpha and beta cDNA libraries. As for the authors' bioinformatics: MiGEC was used to process raw reads and extract unique molecular identifiers, and MiXCR was used to find CDR3 positions. For each individual, recombination models were inferred using an EM algorithm with the repgenHMM and IGoR tools. The tcR package in R was used for shared clonotype analysis, with sharing normalized by the product of cloneset sizes. To study raw recombination free of thymic and clonal selection effects, out-of-frame nonproductive sequences were analyzed. The public reads were run again by TCRdb, first through fastp at Q25 and then through MiXCR, and only productive beta chains were kept. Under each unique CDR3 protein, matching rows form one entry showing the most common genes and DNA. TCRdb, not the original authors, processed these V and J calls. The table for this sample lists around 510,000 distinct CDR3 sequences; more than 13% of them were counted only once. The top ten clones comprise approximately 1% of the sample.

The CDR3 sequence holds 14 residues, the cysteine and phenylalanine included. The only DNA kept is the CDR3, 42 bases in frame from the first base. The germline V gene encodes CDR1 SGDLS and CDR2 YYNGEE. V is cut by 2 bases and J by 3 bases, and the space between the germline ends is 11 bases. This clonotype occurred many times. Its antigen remains undetermined. No base-level quality is on record; no much larger clone is a single base apart. All donors were healthy Caucasians. The twin cohort consisted of three pairs of female monozygotic twins, all aged about 18 to 29 years. Positive isolation kits from Invitrogen were used to isolate the CD4+ and CD8+ T cell populations. This sample also appeared in a second study, on yellow fever vaccine responses in identical twins. From that second study: The T cell response to vaccination in identical twins was reported by the authors to appear partly convergent and partly personalized. In identical twins, the study followed T cell clones that responded to the vaccine with precision.

The sequenced material came from CD4+ T cells sorted from blood. The chain is encoded by TRBV9 joined to TRBJ2-5; no D gene is confidently identified. The origin of this receptor is a woman aged 18-35 years in good health. The bases are TGTGCCAGCAGCGTCTTTCCCCGGGAAGAGACCCAGTACTTC. It codes for CASSVFPREETQYF. When the CDR3 is completed using the reference TRBV9 and TRBJ2-5 genes on either side, the full variable domain is DSGVTQTPKHLITATGQRVTLRCSPRSGDLSVYWYQQSLDQGLQFLIQYYNGEERAKGNILERFSAQQFPDLHSELNLSSLELGDSALYFCASSVFPREETQYFGPGTRLLVL.